This is a list of T cell receptor beta chains from one sample in a study of cytomegalovirus exposure and HLA in healthy donors. Profiled with immunoSEQ multiplex PCR; TCRdb holds only in-frame clones, not every one. The sample shows about 140,000 clones, approximately 80% of them seen only once. The specimen was PBMCs. The source is a man aged 25 to 40 in good health and CMV-seropositive. The CDR3 runs from the conserved cysteine through the conserved F or W. The D gene is left open where the match is weak. Rows give clone size only sometimes, using once, few, many, or a class for an expanded clone.

D	V	J	size	CDR3	DNA
TRBD1	TRBV7-9	TRBJ2-5	NA	CASSPQGPQETQYF	TGTGCCAGCAGCCCACAGGGGCCCCAAGAGACCCAGTACTTC
NA	TRBV7-9	TRBJ1-1	NA	CASSQRVNTEAFF	TGTGCCAGCAGTCAGCGGGTGAACACTGAAGCTTTCTTT
TRBD1	TRBV28	TRBJ1-2	NA	CASRQTGSANYGYTF	TGTGCCAGCAGACAGACAGGGTCAGCTAACTATGGCTACACCTTC
TRBD1	TRBV6-5	TRBJ1-3	once	CASSLQGKGNTIYF	TGTGCCAGCAGCTTACAGGGGAAGGGAAACACCATATATTTT
TRBD2	TRBV7-4	TRBJ2-5	NA	CARAGRAGETQYF	TGTGCCCGCGCCGGGAGGGCCGGAGAGACCCAGTACTTC
TRBD1	TRBV7-6	TRBJ2-2	NA	CASSPGQGNTGELFF	TGTGCCAGCAGCCCGGGACAGGGGAACACCGGGGAGCTGTTTTTT
NA	TRBV10-3	TRBJ2-5	NA	CAIRDDGLGGAQYF	TGTGCCATCAGAGATGACGGGCTCGGGGGTGCCCAGTACTTC
NA	TRBV6-1	TRBJ1-2	NA	CASVPTTSNYGYTF	TGTGCCAGCGTCCCGACTACCTCTAACTATGGCTACACCTTC
TRBD1	TRBV5-1	TRBJ1-5	NA	CASSLGTGGNQPQHF	TGCGCCAGCAGCCTAGGGACAGGGGGCAATCAGCCCCAGCATTTT
NA	TRBV6-1	TRBJ2-5	NA	CASKEIPPSETQYF	TGTGCCAGCAAAGAAATTCCGCCGAGCGAGACCCAGTACTTC
TRBD1	TRBV15	TRBJ1-2	once	CATSRQGEFGYTF	TGTGCCACCAGCCGACAGGGCGAGTTTGGCTACACCTTC
NA	TRBV19	TRBJ1-1	NA	CASRELSNPEAFF	TGTGCCAGTAGAGAGCTCTCGAACCCTGAAGCTTTCTTT
TRBD2	TRBV7-3	TRBJ2-1	NA	CASSSSGIRASYNEQFF	TGTGCCAGCAGCTCTAGCGGGATAAGGGCCTCCTACAATGAGCAGTTCTTC
TRBD1	TRBV11-2	TRBJ2-1	NA	CASSLDGTGRKGARYNEQFF	TGTGCCAGCAGCTTAGATGGGACAGGGAGGAAAGGGGCCCGGTACAATGAGCAGTTCTTC
TRBD2	TRBV6-5	TRBJ2-1	few	CASSYSLAGGHEQFF	TGTGCCAGCAGTTACTCCCTAGCGGGGGGGCATGAGCAGTTCTTC
NA	TRBV28	TRBJ2-7	NA	CASSLTSVYEQYF	TGTGCCAGCAGTTTAACTAGTGTGTACGAGCAGTACTTC
NA	TRBV28	TRBJ2-7	NA	CASSLRGFISSYEQYF	TGTGCCAGCAGTTTACGAGGATTCATCAGCTCCTACGAGCAGTACTTC
TRBD1	TRBV25-1	TRBJ2-2	NA	CASSGLRGTEITGELFF	TGTGCCAGCAGTGGTCTAAGAGGGACAGAGATCACCGGGGAGCTGTTTTTT
NA	TRBV28	TRBJ1-5	NA	CASSSPRGASALGNQPQHF	TGTGCCAGCAGTTCCCCCAGGGGCGCGAGTGCCTTGGGCAATCAGCCCCAGCATTTT
NA	TRBV19	TRBJ2-3	NA	CASSGGTSSTDTQYF	TGTGCCAGTTCTGGGGGGACTTCAAGCACAGATACGCAGTATTTT
NA	TRBV28	TRBJ1-1	few	CASSLQNTEAFF	TGTGCCAGCAGTTTACAGAACACTGAAGCTTTCTTT
NA	TRBV19	TRBJ2-7	NA	CASGGVADSYEQYF	TGTGCCAGTGGAGGGGTAGCGGACTCCTACGAGCAGTACTTC
NA	TRBV7-8	TRBJ2-1	NA	CASQGGYNEQFF	TGTGCCAGCCAGGGCGGTTACAATGAGCAGTTCTTC
NA	TRBV6-4	TRBJ2-3	NA	CASLASDTQYF	TGTGCCAGCCTAGCGTCAGATACGCAGTATTTT